Following are 14 T cell receptor beta chains from one sample sequenced in a study of OX40 agonist ivuxolimab in advanced cancers. TCRdb's copy holds only in-frame clones and misses some; the assay was immunoSEQ multiplex PCR. The table records nearly 95,000 clones, around 94% of them present only once. Sequenced material: CD4+ or CD8+ T cells sorted from blood, taken in a trial of the OX40 agonist ivuxolimab. Every receptor here comes from an adult with an advanced solid tumor such as melanoma, head and neck, liver or kidney cancer.

The chain carries TRBV6-1 and TRBJ1-5; tentatively, D is TRBD1 (6 bases). From germline, CDR1 is MNHNS and CDR2 SASEGT. The CDR3 extends over 15 amino acids. Trimming took 6 bases from V and 1 from J, leaving 13 bases between them. CDR3 nucleotide sequence: TGTGCCAGCAGCCTAGAGGGGGGCAGCAATCAGCCCCAGCATTTT. Translation: CASSLEGGSNQPQHF.

A single count supports this clone. The rearrangement links TRBV6-5 to TRBJ2-7, with 8 bases aligning to TRBD1. Germline assignment: CDR1 MNHEY and CDR2 SVGAGI. This CDR3 is built from 14 residues. The trim removed 5 bases at V and 2 bases at J, leaving 5 bases unmatched. The CDR3 is CASSPTGDAYEQYF. CDR3 sequence (DNA): TGTGCCAGCAGTCCGACAGGGGACGCCTACGAGCAGTACTTC.

The rearrangement uses TRBV7-8 and TRBJ2-6; D is ambiguous. Germline values: CDR1 SGHVS, CDR2 FQNEAQ. This CDR3 comprises 17 residues. V lost 2 bases and J 0 bases, leaving 11 bases between the germline ends. This chain's CDR3 is CASSLIHWISGANVLTF. CDR3 bases: TGTGCCAGCAGCTTAATCCACTGGATCTCTGGGGCCAACGTCCTGACTTTC.

This chain joins TRBV10-3 and TRBJ1-3; D perhaps matches TRBD1 (6 bases). Trimming left V 6 bases short and J 0 bases short, with 15 bases between. CDR3 length: 16 amino acids. The germline V gene has CDR1 ENHRY and CDR2 SYGVKD. The CDR3 loop is CAIREGVRSSGNTIYF. The DNA of the CDR3 is TGTGCCATCAGAGAGGGGGTTCGGAGCTCTGGAAACACCATATATTTT.

The V call is TRBV7-8, the J call TRBJ1-6; D perhaps matches TRBD1 (6 bases). CDR1 and CDR2 from the germline V gene are SGHVS and FQNEAQ. Between the trimmed V and J ends, which lost 2 bases and 6 bases, there was a span of 14 bases. The CDR3 consists of 16 residues. In DNA, the CDR3 is TGTGCCAGCAGCTTAAAGGGGGGGACCCTTAATTCACCCCTCCACTTT. Residues: CASSLKGGTLNSPLHF.

The table lists this clone with a count of one. The chain uses TRBV7-9 and TRBJ1-2, with a weak D call TRBD1 (5 bases). V was clipped by 5 bases and J by 0 bases, with 10 bases between them. Germline lookup yields CDR1 SEHNR and CDR2 FQNEAQ (reference sequence). The CDR3 is made up of 14 amino acids. The CDR3 bases are TGTGCCAGCAGCCAGGAGGGGACTAACTATGGCTACACCTTC. Protein product: CASSQEGTNYGYTF.

The CDR3 loop is CASSIVTGHNTGELFF. The CDR3 DNA is TGTGCCAGTAGTATAGTCACGGGACACAACACCGGGGAGCTGTTTTTT. This chain connects TRBV19 to TRBJ2-2; D may be TRBD1 (6 bases). This CDR3 has 16 amino acids. Trimming removed 1 base from V and 2 bases from J, with 11 bases in between. From germline, CDR1 is LNHDA and CDR2 SQIVND (reference sequence).

A word on this clone: The same CDR3 also results from other DNA sequences found in this sample. The V and J genes are TRBV9 and TRBJ2-7; 9 bases align to TRBD1. With 2 bases clipped from V and 2 bases from J, the junction kept 2 bases outside the gene matches. The CDR3 is made up of 14 amino acids. Germline V gives CDR1 SGDLS, CDR2 YYNGEE. This CDR3 is CASSVGQGAYEQYF. As DNA, the CDR3 is TGTGCCAGCAGCGTGGGACAGGGAGCCTACGAGCAGTACTTC.

The chain carries TRBV10-1 and TRBJ2-5; no definite D call. The CDR3 is 13 residues long. V lost 5 bases to trimming and J lost 0 bases, with 7 bases between them. Germline V gene sequence: CDR1 WNHNN, CDR2 SYGVQD (reference sequence). CDR3 amino acids: CASSPANQETQYF. The CDR3 coding sequence is TGCGCCAGCAGTCCGGCAAACCAAGAGACCCAGTACTTC.

This rearrangement joins TRBV5-1 to TRBJ2-5; D may be TRBD2 (5 bases). CDR3 length equals 14 residues. Trimming pared 0 bases from V and 3 bases from J, leaving 9 bases between. Germline values: CDR1 SGHRS, CDR2 YFSETQ. CDR3: CASSLEVGEETQYF. The CDR3 coding sequence is TGCGCCAGCAGCTTGGAAGTCGGGGAAGAGACCCAGTACTTC.

The V call is TRBV19, the J call TRBJ1-1, with D perhaps matching TRBD1 (6 bases). V shed 3 bases and J shed 4 bases, with 12 bases lying between them. The CDR3 length is 14 residues. Germline V CDR1 and CDR2: LNHDA, SQIVND (reference sequence). The CDR3: CASSIGRGRTEAFF. The CDR3 DNA reads as TGTGCCAGTAGTATCGGCAGGGGCCGCACTGAAGCTTTCTTT.

This chain connects TRBV29-1 to TRBJ1-1; no reliable D call. Trimming pared 7 bases from V and 5 bases from J, leaving 20 bases between. Germline V gene lookup returns CDR1 SQVTM and CDR2 ANQGSEA. CDR3 size: 14 residues. The CDR3 sequence: CSGTYRERGTEAFF. DNA of the CDR3: TGCAGCGGGACGTACCGGGAACGAGGGACTGAAGCTTTCTTT.

V usage is TRBV30 and J usage is TRBJ1-5; 10 positions match TRBD1. CDR1 GTSNPN and CDR2 SVGIG come from the germline V gene (reference sequence). Trimming cost V 3 bases and J 5 bases; bases outside gene matches: 7. This CDR3 region has 15 residues. This CDR3 is CAWSSGQGPYQPQHF. CDR3 DNA sequence: TGTGCCTGGAGCTCGGGACAGGGGCCTTATCAGCCCCAGCATTTT.

V and J are TRBV4-1 and TRBJ2-7; D is unclear. The CDR3 consists of 14 residues. Germline V gene data show CDR1 as MGHRA and CDR2 as YSYEKL. Trimming stripped 1 base from V and 3 bases from J, with 10 bases between. The CDR3: CASSQGYSYYEQYF. CDR3 nucleotide sequence: TGCGCCAGCAGCCAAGGTTACTCTTACTACGAGCAGTACTTC.